Listed here are 5 T cell receptor beta chains from one sample, sequenced in a study of response to subunit inactivated influenza vaccine. A single record per CDR3 protein comes from TCRdb applying MiXCR to the RT-PCR reads. The table shows 800,000 or so distinct CDR3 sequences, with 21% occurring only once. The material was PBMCs from blood, obtained 5 days after vaccination. Receptor source: a man aged 45-60 years who received an inactivated influenza vaccine.

The chain is built from TRBV18 and TRBJ2-3; possibly TRBD1 for D (6 bases). V lost 2 bases, J lost 1 base, and 13 bases lay in between. The V gene's germline CDR1 is KGHSH and CDR2 LQKENI. The length of the CDR3 is 16 residues. The CDR3 DNA reads as TGTGCCAGCTCACCAAACTGGGGGCAGGGCACAGATACGCAGTATTTT. Its protein is CASSPNWGQGTDTQYF.

This rearrangement joins TRBV10-3 to TRBJ1-4, with a tentative D call TRBD1 (6 bases). Germline V gene sequence: CDR1 ENHRY, CDR2 SYGVKD. Trimming stripped 3 bases from V and 8 bases from J, with 13 bases between. This CDR3 has 14 residues. In DNA, the CDR3 is TGTGCCATCAGTGAAAGAGGGGGAGGCGAAAAACTGTTTTTT. Residues: CAISERGGGEKLFF.

The chain couples TRBV29-1 to TRBJ2-5, with D possibly TRBD1 on 5 matching bases. CDR3 length equals 12 residues. Deletions cut 1 base from V and 5 bases from J, with 8 bases between. CDR1 is SQVTM and CDR2 is ANQGSEA in the germline V gene. The chain's CDR3 is CSVEVRVETQYF. For the CDR3, the DNA is TGCAGCGTTGAAGTCAGGGTGGAGACCCAGTACTTC.

This clonotype was counted only a few times. In DNA form, the CDR3 reads TGTGCCAGCAGTTCCCCGGGACTAGGGTTGACAGATACGCAGTATTTT. This encodes CASSSPGLGLTDTQYF. V usage is TRBV12-3 or TRBV12-4 and J usage is TRBJ2-3; 8 positions match TRBD2. This CDR3 is built from 16 residues. The J segment lost 3 bases and the V segment lost 4 bases, leaving 9 bases of the junction unmatched.

This clonotype appeared many times. The chain is built from TRBV20-1 and TRBJ2-1; 8 nucleotides align to TRBD2. V lost 1 base and J lost 4; bases outside the gene matches: 3. The CDR3 contains 14 residues. The germline V gene encodes CDR1 DFQATT and CDR2 SNEGSKA (reference sequence). The CDR3 DNA reads TGCAGTGCTAGAGGGCTAGCGGGTTACAATGAGCAGTTCTTC. This codes for CSARGLAGYNEQFF.